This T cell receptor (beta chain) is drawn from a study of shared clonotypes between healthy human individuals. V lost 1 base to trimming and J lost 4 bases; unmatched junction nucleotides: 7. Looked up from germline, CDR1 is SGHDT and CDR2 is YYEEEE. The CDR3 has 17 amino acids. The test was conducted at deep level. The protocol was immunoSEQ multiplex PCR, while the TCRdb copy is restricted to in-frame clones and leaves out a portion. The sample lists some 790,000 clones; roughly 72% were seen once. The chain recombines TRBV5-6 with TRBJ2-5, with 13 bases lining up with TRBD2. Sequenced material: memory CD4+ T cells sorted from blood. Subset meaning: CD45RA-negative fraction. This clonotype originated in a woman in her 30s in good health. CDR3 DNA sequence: TGTGCCAGCAGCTTGAGGACTAGCGGGAGTTTTGCAGAGACCCAGTACTTC. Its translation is CASSLRTSGSFAETQYF.